Sequencing of this TCR beta chain was carried out in a study of neoadjuvant anti-PD-1 for oral cavity cancer. Study-level background: Non-progressing patients received a fourth nivolumab dose near day 43, then surgery on days 50-56.

Six replicates per PBMC sample, mostly from 400 to 500 ng of genomic DNA. The repertoire was sequenced with immunoSEQ multiplex PCR; TCRdb's copy has only in-frame clones and lacks some. The table lists 60,000 to 80,000 clones, more than 65% of them singletons. By frequency in the sample, this clone is medium-sized. The antigen is unknown. Findings of the study overall: Treg/Th17 ratio rose with pretreatment blood and fell with post-treatment tumor TCRbeta clonality.

No culture or expansion preceded analysis of these blood cells. This receptor was taken from a person between 35 and 79 years old with oral cavity squamous cell carcinoma. Material: PBMCs, obtained before nivolumab (anti-PD-1) treatment.

The CDR3 DNA reads as TGTGCCAGCAGTTTAGTGGAGAACACTGAAGCTTTCTTT. It translates to CASSLVENTEAFF. J is TRBJ1-1 and V is TRBV27, with D hard to call. CDR3 length: 13 residues. The germline V gene has CDR1 MNHEY and CDR2 SMNVEV (reference sequence). The V end was cut by 2 bases, the J end by 1 base, with 5 bases between.